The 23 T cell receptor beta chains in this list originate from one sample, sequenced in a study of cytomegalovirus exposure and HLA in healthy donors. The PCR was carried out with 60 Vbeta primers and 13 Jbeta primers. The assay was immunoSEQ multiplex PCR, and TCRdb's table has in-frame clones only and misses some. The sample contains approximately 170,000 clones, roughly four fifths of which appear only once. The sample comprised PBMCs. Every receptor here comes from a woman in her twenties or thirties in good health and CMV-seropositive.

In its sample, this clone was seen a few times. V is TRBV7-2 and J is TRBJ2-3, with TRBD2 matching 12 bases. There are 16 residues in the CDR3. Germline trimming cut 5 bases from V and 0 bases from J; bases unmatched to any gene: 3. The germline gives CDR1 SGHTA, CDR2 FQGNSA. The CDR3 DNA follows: TGTGCCAGCAGCATTCTAGCGGGAGGGAGCACAGATACGCAGTATTTT. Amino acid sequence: CASSILAGGSTDTQYF.

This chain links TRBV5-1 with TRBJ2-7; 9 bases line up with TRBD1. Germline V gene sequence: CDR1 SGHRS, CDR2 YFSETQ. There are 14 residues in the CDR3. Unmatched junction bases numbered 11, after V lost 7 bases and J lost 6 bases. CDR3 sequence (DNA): TGCGCCAGCGCACAGGGGGCATTAGTACTCGAGCAGTACTTC. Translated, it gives CASAQGALVLEQYF. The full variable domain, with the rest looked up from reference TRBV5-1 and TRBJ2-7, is KAGVTQTPRYLIKTRGQQVTLSCSPISGHRSVSWYQQTPGQGLQFLFEYFSETQRNKGNFPGRFSGRQFSNSRSEMNVSTLELGDSALYLCASAQGALVLEQYFGPGTRLTVT.

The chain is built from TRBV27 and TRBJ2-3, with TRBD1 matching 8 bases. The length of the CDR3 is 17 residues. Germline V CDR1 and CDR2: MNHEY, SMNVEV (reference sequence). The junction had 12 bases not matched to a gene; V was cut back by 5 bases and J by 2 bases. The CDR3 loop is CASSPTRTGMFTDTQYF. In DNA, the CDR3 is TGTGCCAGCAGTCCGACTCGGACAGGGATGTTCACAGATACGCAGTATTTT.

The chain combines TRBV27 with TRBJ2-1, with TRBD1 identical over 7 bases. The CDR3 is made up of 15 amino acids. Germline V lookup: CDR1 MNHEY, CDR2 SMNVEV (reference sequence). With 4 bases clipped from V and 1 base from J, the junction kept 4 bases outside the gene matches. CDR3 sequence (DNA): TGTGCCAGCAGTTCGGACAGGAAATCCTACAATGAGCAGTTCTTC. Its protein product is CASSSDRKSYNEQFF.

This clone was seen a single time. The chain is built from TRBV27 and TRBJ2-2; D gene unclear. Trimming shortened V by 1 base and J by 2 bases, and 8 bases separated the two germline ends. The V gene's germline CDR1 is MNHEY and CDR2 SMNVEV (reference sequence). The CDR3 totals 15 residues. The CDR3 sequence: CASSLLSRNTGELFF. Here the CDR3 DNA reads TGTGCCAGCAGTTTATTATCTAGAAACACCGGGGAGCTGTTTTTT.

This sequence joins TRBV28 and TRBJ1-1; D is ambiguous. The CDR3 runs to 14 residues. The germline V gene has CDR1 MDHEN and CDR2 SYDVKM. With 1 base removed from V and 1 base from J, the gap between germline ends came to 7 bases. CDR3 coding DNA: TGTGCCAGCAGTTTATTTGATAGGAACACTGAAGCTTTCTTT. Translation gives CASSLFDRNTEAFF.

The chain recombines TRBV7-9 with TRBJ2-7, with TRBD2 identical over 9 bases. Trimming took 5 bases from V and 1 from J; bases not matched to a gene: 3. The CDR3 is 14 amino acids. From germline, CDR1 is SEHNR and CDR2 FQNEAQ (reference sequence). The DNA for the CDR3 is TGTGCCAGCAGCCCGAGCGGGAGGTCCTACGAGCAGTACTTC. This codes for CASSPSGRSYEQYF. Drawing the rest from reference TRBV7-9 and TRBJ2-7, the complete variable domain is DTGVSQNPRHKITKRGQNVTFRCDPISEHNRLYWYRQTLGQGPEFLTYFQNEAQLEKSRLLSDRFSAERPKGSFSTLEIQRTEQGDSAMYLCASSPSGRSYEQYFGPGTRLTVT.

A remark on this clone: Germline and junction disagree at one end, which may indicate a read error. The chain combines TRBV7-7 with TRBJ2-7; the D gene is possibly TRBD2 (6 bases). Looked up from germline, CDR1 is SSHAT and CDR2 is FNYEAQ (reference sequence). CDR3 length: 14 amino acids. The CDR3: CASSSGLLAYEQYF. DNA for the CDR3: TGTGCTAGCAGCTCGGGACTTTTGGCCTACGAGCAGTACTTC.

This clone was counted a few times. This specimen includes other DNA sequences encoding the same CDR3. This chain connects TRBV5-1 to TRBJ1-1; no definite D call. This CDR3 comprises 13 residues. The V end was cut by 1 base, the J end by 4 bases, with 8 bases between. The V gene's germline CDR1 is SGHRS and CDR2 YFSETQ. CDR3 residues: CASSLLGATEAFF. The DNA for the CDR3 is TGCGCCAGCAGCTTGTTAGGAGCCACTGAAGCTTTCTTT.

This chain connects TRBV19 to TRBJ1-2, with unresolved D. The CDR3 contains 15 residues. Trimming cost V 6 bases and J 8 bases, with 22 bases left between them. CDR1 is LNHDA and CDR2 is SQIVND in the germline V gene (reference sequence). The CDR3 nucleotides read TGTGCCAGTAGCCTATTCGGGTATGAGGCTTGGGGCTACACCTTC. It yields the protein CASSLFGYEAWGYTF.

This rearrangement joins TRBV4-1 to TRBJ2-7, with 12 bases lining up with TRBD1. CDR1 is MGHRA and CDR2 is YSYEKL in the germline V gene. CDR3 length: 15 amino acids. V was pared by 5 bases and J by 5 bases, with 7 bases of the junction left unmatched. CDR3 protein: CASSGGGTGGHEQYF. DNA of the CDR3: TGCGCCAGCAGCGGGGGGGGGACAGGGGGCCACGAGCAGTACTTC.

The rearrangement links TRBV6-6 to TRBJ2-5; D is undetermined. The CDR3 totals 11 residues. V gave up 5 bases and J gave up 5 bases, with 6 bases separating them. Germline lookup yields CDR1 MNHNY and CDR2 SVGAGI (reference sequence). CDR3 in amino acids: CASSPSETQYF. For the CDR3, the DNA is TGTGCCAGCAGTCCGTCGGAGACCCAGTACTTC.

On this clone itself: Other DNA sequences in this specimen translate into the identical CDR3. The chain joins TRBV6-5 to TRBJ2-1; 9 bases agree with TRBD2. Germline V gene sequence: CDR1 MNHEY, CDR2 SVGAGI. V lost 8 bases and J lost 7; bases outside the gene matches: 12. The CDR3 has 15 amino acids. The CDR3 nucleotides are TGTGCCAGCTCCCAAGGGGCTAGCGGGGCTAATGAGCAGTTCTTC. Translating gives CASSQGASGANEQFF.

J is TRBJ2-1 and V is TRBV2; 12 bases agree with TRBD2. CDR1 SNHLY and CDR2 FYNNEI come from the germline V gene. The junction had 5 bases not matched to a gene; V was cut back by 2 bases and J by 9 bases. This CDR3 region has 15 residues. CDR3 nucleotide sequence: TGTGCCAGCAGTGAACTAGCGGGAGGGTTGGGTGAGCAGTTCTTC. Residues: CASSELAGGLGEQFF.

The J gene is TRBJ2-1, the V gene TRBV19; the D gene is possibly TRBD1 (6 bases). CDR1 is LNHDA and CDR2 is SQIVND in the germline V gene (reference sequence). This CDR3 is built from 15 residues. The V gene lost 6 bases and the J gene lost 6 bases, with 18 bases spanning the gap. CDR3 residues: CASRRTDGITNEQFF. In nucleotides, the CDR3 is TGTGCCAGTAGAAGGACAGACGGGATCACCAATGAGCAGTTCTTC.

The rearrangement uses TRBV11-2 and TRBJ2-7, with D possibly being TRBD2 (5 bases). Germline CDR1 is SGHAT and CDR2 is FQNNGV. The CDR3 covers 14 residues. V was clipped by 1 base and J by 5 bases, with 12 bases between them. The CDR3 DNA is TGTGCCAGCAGCTTAGTTGAGGGAGTGGACGAGCAGTACTTC. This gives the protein CASSLVEGVDEQYF.

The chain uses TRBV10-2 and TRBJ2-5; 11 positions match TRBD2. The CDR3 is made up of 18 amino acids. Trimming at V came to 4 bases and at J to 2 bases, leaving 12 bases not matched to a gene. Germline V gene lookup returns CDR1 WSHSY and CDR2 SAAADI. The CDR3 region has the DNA TGCGCCAGCAGTGCCCCTCTAGCGGGAGGTGCTCCTCAAGAGACCCAGTACTTC. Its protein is CASSAPLAGGAPQETQYF.

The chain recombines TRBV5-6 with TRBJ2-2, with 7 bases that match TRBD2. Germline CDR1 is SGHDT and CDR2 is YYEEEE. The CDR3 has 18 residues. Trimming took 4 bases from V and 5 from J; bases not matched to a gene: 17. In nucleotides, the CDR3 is TGTGCCAGCAGCCCACCCCTGGCGGGAGAGGGGAGGACCGGGGAGCTGTTTTTT. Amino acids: CASSPPLAGEGRTGELFF.

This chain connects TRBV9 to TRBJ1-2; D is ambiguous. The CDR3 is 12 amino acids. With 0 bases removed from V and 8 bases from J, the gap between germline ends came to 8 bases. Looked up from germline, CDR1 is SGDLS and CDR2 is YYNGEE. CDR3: CASSVGAHGYTF. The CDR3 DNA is TGTGCCAGCAGCGTAGGGGCGCACGGCTACACCTTC.

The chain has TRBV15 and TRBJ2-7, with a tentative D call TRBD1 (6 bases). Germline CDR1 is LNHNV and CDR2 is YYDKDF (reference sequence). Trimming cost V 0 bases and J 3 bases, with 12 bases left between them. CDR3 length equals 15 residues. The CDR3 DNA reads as TGTGCCACCAGCAGAGATCCCAGGGACAACTACGAGCAGTACTTC. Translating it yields CATSRDPRDNYEQYF.

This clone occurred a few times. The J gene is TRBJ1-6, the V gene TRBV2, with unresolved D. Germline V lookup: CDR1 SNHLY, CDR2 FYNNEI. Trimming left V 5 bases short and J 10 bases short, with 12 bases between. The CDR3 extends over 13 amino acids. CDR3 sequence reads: CASSIAVSSPLHF. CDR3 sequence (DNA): TGTGCCAGCAGTATTGCGGTGTCGTCACCCCTCCACTTT. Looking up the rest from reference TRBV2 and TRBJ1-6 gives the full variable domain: EPEVTQTPSHQVTQMGQEVILRCVPISNHLYFYWYRQILGQKVEFLVSFYNNEISEKSEIFDDQFSVERPDGSNFTLKIRSTKLEDSAMYFCASSIAVSSPLHFGNGTRLTVT.

CDR3 DNA sequence: TGTGCCAGCAGCCAGGGCCCCTCGGAGGGATACTACGAGCAGTACTTC. Amino acid sequence: CASSQGPSEGYYEQYF. The chain uses TRBV6-8 and TRBJ2-7; the D gene is possibly TRBD2 (6 bases). The V end lost 6 bases, the J end lost 3 bases, and 21 bases lay between the germline ends. Per the germline V gene, CDR1 is MNHGY and CDR2 is SAAAGT. The CDR3 covers 16 residues.

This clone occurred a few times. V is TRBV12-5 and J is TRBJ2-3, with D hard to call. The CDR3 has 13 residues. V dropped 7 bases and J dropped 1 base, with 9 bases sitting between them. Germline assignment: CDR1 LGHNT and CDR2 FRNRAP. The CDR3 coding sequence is TGTGCTAGTGCCCCTGAGGGCACAGATACGCAGTATTTT. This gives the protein CASAPEGTDTQYF. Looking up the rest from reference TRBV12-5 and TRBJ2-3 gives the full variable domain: DARVTQTPRHKVTEMGQEVTMRCQPILGHNTVFWYRQTMMQGLELLAYFRNRAPLDDSGMPKDRFSAEMPDATLATLKIQPSEPRDSAVYFCASAPEGTDTQYFGPGTRLTVL.